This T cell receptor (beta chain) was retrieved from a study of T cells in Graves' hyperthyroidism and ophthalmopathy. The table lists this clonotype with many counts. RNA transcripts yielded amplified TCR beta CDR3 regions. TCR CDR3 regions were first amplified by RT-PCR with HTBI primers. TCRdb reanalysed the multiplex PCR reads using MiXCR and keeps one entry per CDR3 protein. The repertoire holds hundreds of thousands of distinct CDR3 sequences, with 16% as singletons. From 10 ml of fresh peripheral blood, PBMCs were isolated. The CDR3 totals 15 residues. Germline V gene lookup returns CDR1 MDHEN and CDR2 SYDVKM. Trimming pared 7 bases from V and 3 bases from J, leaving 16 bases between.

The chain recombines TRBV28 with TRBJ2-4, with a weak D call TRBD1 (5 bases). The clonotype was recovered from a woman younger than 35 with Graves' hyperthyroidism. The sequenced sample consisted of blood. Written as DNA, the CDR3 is TGTGCCAGCACTCAGGGTGGTGGTGGCAAAAACATTCAGTACTTC. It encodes CASTQGGGGKNIQYF. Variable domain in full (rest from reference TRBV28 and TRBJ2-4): DVKVTQSSRYLVKRTGEKVFLECVQDMDHENMFWYRQDPGLGLRLIYFSYDVKMKEKGDIPEGYSVSREKKERFSLILESASTNQTSMYLCASTQGGGGKNIQYFGAGTRLSVL.